This TCR beta chain was recorded in a study of T cell repertoires in cytomegalovirus infection. On the study more broadly: Public TCR beta signatures were indicative of both CMV infection and a matching HLA type. The study, taken as a whole, reports: Dominating the ex vivo response were TCR beta clonotypes that were CMV-specific and HLA-C-restricted. Totalled public TCR beta family frequency picked out people who carried CMV plus the relevant HLA.

Germline-derived CDR1 and CDR2 are SGHTA and FQGNSA. The CDR3 runs to 13 residues. Deletions cut 3 bases from V and 0 bases from J, with 4 bases between. TCRdb independently ran MiXCR on the reads; one entry per CDR3 protein. The sample has tens of thousands of distinct CDR3 sequences; 20% are singletons. In regard to this clonotype: Its antigen is not known.

The V and J genes are TRBV7-2 and TRBJ2-3; D remains unclear. The source is a human donor in good health (CMV status not recorded). Some clones in this sample may be carry-over from other donors' samples. Here the sequenced sample was CD8+ T cells from cultured PBMCs, taken from culture after CMV antigen stimulation. CDR3 in DNA: TGTGCCAGCAGCTTGGAGAGCACAGATACGCAGTATTTT. This gives the protein CASSLESTDTQYF.